The 12 T cell receptor beta chains given below trace back to one sample, sequenced in a study of blood T cell repertoires in COVID-19. Sequencing was performed with immunoSEQ multiplex PCR; in TCRdb, only in-frame clones are kept and a portion is missing. The sample includes 90,000 to 120,000 clones, about nine tenths of them seen just once. The sample was peripheral blood. These receptors all come from a man between 45 and 60 years old with acute or convalescent COVID-19.

V and J are TRBV12-2 and TRBJ1-2; the D call in the table, TRBD1, was not verified against the DNA. TRBV12-2 is a listed pseudogene. The CDR3 runs 14 residues. The DNA of the CDR3 is TGTGCAAGTCGCCCACGACAGGGTAACTATGGCTACACCTTC. It specifies CASRPRQGNYGYTF.

This chain links TRBV27 with TRBJ2-2, with D uncertain. V lost 6 bases to trimming and J lost 4 bases, with 6 bases between them. Germline CDR1 MNHEY, CDR2 SMNVEV (reference sequence). This CDR3 contains 12 residues. CDR3 nucleotides: TGTGCCAGCAGCCCCCTCACCGGGGAGCTGTTTTTT. Residues: CASSPLTGELFF.

V and J are TRBV5-4 and TRBJ2-7; no clear D gene. The CDR3 is 12 residues long. V gave up 0 bases and J gave up 2 bases, with 3 bases separating them. Germline V gene sequence: CDR1 SGHNT, CDR2 YYREEE (reference sequence). The CDR3 DNA reads TGTGCCAGCAGCTTGGATACCTACGAGCAGTACTTC. Protein sequence: CASSLDTYEQYF.

The CDR3 here is CASSSSGMLVNYGYTF. For the CDR3, the DNA is TGTGCCAGCAGTTCTTCCGGGATGCTCGTAAACTATGGCTACACCTTC. The chain employs TRBV25-1 and TRBJ1-2; no firm D call. The CDR3 extends over 16 amino acids. The V and J ends lost 5 bases and 2 bases respectively, with 18 bases between them. Germline CDR1 reads MGHDK; CDR2 reads SYGVNS.

The chain is built from TRBV5-1 and TRBJ2-4; D not resolved. The CDR3 covers 12 residues. Looked up from germline, CDR1 is SGHRS and CDR2 is YFSETQ. The V end lost 3 bases, the J end lost 9 bases, and 10 bases lay between the germline ends. The CDR3 nucleotides read TGCGCCAGCAGCTCCTTCGCCGGCATTCAGTACTTC. As protein: CASSSFAGIQYF.

The genes are TRBV9 and TRBJ2-3, with D possibly matching TRBD2 (5 bases). V gave up 3 bases and J gave up 4 bases, with 12 bases separating them. The CDR3 covers 14 residues. The germline CDR1 and CDR2 sequences are SGDLS and YYNGEE. The CDR3 here is CASSDGRRADTQYF. DNA for the CDR3: TGTGCCAGCAGCGATGGGAGAAGGGCAGATACGCAGTATTTT.

This clone showed up just once. The gene calls are TRBV3-1 (or the pseudogene TRBV3-2) and TRBJ2-1, with TRBD2 matching 7 bases. CDR1 LGHDT and CDR2 YNNKEL come from the germline V gene (reference sequence). This CDR3 is 16 amino acids long. V lost 4 bases to trimming and J lost 9 bases; unmatched junction nucleotides: 15. CDR3 DNA sequence: TGTGCCAGCAGCCTCGCCGCTCGGACTAGGCCTGGTGAGCAGTTCTTC. Amino acid sequence: CASSLAARTRPGEQFF.

CDR3 coding DNA: TGTGCCACCAGCAGGGTAGCGGGAGATGTGACAGATACGCAGTATTTT. This encodes CATSRVAGDVTDTQYF. The chain couples TRBV15 to TRBJ2-3; 9 bases are a match to TRBD2. The germline V gene encodes CDR1 LNHNV and CDR2 YYDKDF (reference sequence). J lost 3 bases, V lost 3 bases, and 7 bases had no gene match. This CDR3 has 16 residues.

The chain couples TRBV5-1 to TRBJ2-1; 10 nucleotides line up with TRBD2. From germline, CDR1 is SGHRS and CDR2 YFSETQ. V shed 3 bases and J 5 bases; nucleotides not matched to a gene: 5. The CDR3 has 15 amino acids. The CDR3 DNA reads as TGCGCCAGCAGCTCCCTAGCGGGAGCACACAATGAGCAGTTCTTC. Translated: CASSSLAGAHNEQFF. Full variable domain (missing parts from reference TRBV5-1 and TRBJ2-1): KAGVTQTPRYLIKTRGQQVTLSCSPISGHRSVSWYQQTPGQGLQFLFEYFSETQRNKGNFPGRFSGRQFSNSRSEMNVSTLELGDSALYLCASSSLAGAHNEQFFGPGTRLTVL.

The chain uses TRBV28 and TRBJ2-7; 8 bases are shared with TRBD1. Unmatched junction bases numbered 14, after V lost 5 bases and J lost 5 bases. This CDR3 contains 16 residues. Germline CDR1 reads MDHEN; CDR2 reads SYDVKM. The CDR3 loop is CASSPYPGGSVDEQYF. The CDR3 coding sequence is TGTGCCAGCAGTCCCTACCCAGGGGGCAGCGTCGACGAGCAGTACTTC.

V and J are TRBV5-6 and TRBJ1-6, with 12 bases identical to TRBD1. The junction had 12 bases not matched to a gene; V was cut back by 4 bases and J by 13 bases. CDR3 length: 16 amino acids. The germline V gene has CDR1 SGHDT and CDR2 YYEEEE. The CDR3: CASSNSGTGGSGPLHF. CDR3 coding DNA: TGTGCCAGCAGCAACTCCGGGACAGGGGGCAGTGGGCCCCTCCACTTT.

This clone has a handful of counts. The gene calls are TRBV5-4 and TRBJ2-1, with 7 bases matching TRBD1. Looked up from germline, CDR1 is SGHNT and CDR2 is YYREEE (reference sequence). The CDR3 contains 14 residues. Losses at the gene ends were 4 bases for V and 6 bases for J; bases not matched to a gene: 7. DNA for the CDR3: TGTGCCAGCAGCCCCGGACAGGTGTCCAATGAGCAGTTCTTC. Residues: CASSPGQVSNEQFF.